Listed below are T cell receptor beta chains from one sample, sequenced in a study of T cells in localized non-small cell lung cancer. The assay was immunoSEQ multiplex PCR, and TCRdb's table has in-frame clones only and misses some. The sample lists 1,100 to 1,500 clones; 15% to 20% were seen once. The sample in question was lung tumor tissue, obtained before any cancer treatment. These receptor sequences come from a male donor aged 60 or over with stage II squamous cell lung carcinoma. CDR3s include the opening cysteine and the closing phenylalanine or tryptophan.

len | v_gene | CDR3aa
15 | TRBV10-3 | CAISEPIPGRRGYTF
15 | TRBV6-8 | CASSHTPQNTGELFF
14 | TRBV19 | CASIGPNVRYGYTF
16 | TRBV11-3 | CASSLVGAGRNYGYTF
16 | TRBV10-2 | CASSEAGVSMDQPQHF
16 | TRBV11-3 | CASSPNPSGAGNTIYF
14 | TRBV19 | CASSMGTNSYEQYF
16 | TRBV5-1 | CASSQDLAGGENIQYF
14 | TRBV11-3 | CASSFTQGLETQYF
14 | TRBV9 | CASSVAPQLETQYF
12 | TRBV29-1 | CSMGPNEETQYF
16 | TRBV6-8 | CASSYSTGAGANVLTF
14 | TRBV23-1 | CASSQSDKQETQYF
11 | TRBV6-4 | CAISSESLYTF